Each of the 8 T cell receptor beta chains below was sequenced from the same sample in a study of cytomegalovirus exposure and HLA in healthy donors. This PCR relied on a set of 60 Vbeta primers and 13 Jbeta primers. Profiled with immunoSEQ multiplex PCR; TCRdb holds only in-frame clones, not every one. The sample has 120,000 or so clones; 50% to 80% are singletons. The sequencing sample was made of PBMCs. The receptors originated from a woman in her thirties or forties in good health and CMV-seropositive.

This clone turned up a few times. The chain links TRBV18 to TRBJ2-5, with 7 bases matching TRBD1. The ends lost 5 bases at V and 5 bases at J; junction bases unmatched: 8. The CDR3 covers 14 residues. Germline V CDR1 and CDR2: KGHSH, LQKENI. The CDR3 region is CASSSRQGGETQYF. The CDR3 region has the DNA TGTGCCAGCTCATCGCGACAGGGTGGGGAGACCCAGTACTTC.

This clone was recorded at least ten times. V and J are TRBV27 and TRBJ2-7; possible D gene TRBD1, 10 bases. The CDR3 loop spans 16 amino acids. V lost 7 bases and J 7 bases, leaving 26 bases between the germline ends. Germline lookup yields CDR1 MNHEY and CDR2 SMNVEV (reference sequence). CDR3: CASKGDRGIAGDEQYF. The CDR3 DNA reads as TGTGCCAGCAAGGGGGACAGGGGTATAGCGGGAGATGAGCAGTACTTC.

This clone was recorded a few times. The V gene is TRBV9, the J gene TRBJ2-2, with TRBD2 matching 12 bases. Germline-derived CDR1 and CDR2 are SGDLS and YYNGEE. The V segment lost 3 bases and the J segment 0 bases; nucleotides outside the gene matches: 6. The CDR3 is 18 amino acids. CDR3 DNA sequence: TGTGCCAGCAGCGAGAGACTAGCGGGAGTGACGAACACCGGGGAGCTGTTTTTT. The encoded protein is CASSERLAGVTNTGELFF.

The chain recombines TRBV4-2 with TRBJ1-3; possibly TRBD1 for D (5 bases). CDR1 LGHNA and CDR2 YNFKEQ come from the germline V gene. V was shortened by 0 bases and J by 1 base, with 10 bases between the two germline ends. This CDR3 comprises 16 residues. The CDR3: CASSQDHRGSGNTIYF. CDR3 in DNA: TGTGCCAGCAGCCAAGATCATCGGGGGTCTGGAAACACCATATATTTT.

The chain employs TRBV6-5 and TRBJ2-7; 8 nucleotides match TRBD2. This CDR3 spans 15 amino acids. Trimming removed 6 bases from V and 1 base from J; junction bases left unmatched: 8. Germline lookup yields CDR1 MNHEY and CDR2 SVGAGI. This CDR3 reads CASSQGGGSSYEQYF. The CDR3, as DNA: TGTGCCAGCAGCCAGGGCGGGGGGAGTTCCTACGAGCAGTACTTC.

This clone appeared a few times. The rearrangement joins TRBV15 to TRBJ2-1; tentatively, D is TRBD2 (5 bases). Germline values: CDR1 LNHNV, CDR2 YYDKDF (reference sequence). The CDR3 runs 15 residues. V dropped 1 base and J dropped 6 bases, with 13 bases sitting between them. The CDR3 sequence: CATSRVLEWVNEQFF. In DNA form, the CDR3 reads TGTGCCACCAGCAGAGTACTAGAGTGGGTCAATGAGCAGTTCTTC.

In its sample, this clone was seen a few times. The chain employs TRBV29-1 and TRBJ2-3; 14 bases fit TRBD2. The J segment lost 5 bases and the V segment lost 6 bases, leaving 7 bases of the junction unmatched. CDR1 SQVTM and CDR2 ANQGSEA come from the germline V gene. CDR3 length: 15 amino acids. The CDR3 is CSVRGLAGGLDTQYF. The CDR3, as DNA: TGCAGCGTACGAGGACTAGCGGGAGGTTTAGATACGCAGTATTTT.

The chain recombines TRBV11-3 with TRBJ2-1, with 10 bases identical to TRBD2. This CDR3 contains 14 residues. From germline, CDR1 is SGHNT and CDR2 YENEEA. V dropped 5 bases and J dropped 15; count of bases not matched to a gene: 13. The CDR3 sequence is CASSLDTTSGAGFF. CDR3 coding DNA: TGTGCCAGCAGCCTTGATACAACTAGCGGGGCGGGGTTCTTC.